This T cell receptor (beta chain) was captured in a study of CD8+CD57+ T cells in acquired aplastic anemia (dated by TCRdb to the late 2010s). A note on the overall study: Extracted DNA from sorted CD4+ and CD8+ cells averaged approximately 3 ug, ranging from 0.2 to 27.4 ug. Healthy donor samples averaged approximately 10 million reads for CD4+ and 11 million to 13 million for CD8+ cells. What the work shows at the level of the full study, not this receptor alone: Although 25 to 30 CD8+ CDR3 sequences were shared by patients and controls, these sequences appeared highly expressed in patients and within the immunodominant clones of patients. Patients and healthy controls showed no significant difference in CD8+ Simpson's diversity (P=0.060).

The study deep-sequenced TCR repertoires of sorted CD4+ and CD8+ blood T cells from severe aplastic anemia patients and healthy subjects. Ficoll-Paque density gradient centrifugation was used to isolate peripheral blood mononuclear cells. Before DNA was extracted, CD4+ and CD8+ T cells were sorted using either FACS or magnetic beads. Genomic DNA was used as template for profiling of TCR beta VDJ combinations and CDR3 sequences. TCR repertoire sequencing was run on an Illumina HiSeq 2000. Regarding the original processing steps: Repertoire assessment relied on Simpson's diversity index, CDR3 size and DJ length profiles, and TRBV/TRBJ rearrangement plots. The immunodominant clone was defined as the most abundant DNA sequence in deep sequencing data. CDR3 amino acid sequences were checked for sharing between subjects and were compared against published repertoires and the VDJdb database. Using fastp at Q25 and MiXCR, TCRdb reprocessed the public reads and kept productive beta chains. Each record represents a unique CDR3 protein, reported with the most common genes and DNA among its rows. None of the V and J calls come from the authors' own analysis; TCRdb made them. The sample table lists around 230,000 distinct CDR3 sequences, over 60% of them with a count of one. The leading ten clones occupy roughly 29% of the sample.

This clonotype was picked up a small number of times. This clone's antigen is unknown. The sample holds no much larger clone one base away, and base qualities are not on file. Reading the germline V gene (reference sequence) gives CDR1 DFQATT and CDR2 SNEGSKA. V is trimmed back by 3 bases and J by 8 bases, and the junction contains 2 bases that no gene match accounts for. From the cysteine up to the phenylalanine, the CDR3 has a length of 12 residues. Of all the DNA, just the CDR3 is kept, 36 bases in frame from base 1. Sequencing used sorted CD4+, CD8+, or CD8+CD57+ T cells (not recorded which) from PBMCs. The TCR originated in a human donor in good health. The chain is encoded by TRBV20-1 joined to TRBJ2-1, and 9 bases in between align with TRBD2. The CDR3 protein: CSASPSGDEQFF. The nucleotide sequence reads TGCAGTGCTAGTCCTAGCGGGGATGAGCAGTTCTTC.